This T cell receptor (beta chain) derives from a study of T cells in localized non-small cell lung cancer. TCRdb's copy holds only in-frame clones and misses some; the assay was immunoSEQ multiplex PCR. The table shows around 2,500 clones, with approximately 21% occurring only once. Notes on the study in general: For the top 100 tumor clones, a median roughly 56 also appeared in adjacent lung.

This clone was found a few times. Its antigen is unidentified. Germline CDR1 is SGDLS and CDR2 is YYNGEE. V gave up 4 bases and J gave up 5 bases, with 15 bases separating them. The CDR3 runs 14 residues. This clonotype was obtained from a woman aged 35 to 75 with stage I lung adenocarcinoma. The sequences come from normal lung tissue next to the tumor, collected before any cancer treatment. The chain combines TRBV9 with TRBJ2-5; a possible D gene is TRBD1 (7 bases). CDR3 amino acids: CASSRQGGGETQYF. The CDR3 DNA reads TGTGCCAGCAGCCGTCAGGGGGGTGGGGAGACCCAGTACTTC. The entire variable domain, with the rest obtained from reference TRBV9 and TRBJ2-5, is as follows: DSGVTQTPKHLITATGQRVTLRCSPRSGDLSVYWYQQSLDQGLQFLIQYYNGEERAKGNILERFSAQQFPDLHSELNLSSLELGDSALYFCASSRQGGGETQYFGPGTRLLVL.